This T cell receptor beta chain emerged from a study of T cells in Graves' hyperthyroidism and ophthalmopathy. Study-level information: Pretreatment peripheral blood was obtained at initial diagnosis. Broader study findings: Most expanded thyroid clonotypes above 0.001 also appeared in blood.

The TCR beta CDR3 regions underwent amplification using RNA transcripts as the source. TCR CDR3 regions were first amplified by RT-PCR with HTBI primers. TCRdb itself ran the multiplex PCR reads through MiXCR, one entry per CDR3 protein. The sample gives 550,000 to 600,000 distinct CDR3 sequences, approximately 16% of which show up once; under 20% is in the top ten. This clonotype was detected many times. Its antigen is not known. V trimming: 3 bases; J trimming: 3 bases; junction bases outside the gene matches: 13. The V gene's germline CDR1 is SGHTA and CDR2 FQGNSA. The CDR3 has 17 residues. Sequences were obtained from blood. This receptor was taken from a woman between 18 and 29 years old with Graves' hyperthyroidism. The chain links TRBV7-2 to TRBJ1-1, with 7 bases matching TRBD1. CDR3 loop: CASSLEPDRVVDTEAFF. The DNA of the CDR3 is TGTGCCAGCAGCTTGGAACCAGACAGGGTCGTGGACACTGAAGCTTTCTTT.